Listed below are T cell receptor beta chains from one sample, sequenced in a study of T cell responses to AZD1222 COVID-19 vaccine. Sequenced by immunoSEQ multiplex PCR; TCRdb stores in-frame clones only, minus some. The sample includes some 50,000 clones, approximately 91% of them seen just once. The sample consisted of peripheral blood, taken 28 days after the second AZD1222 dose. Receptor source: an adult who received the AZD1222 COVID-19 vaccine. Both conserved end residues are part of each CDR3. A D gene is named only where the DNA matches it firmly. Clone size is shown for a subset of rows, as once, few, many or a class of expanded clone.

J,size,V,D,DNA,CDR3
TRBJ2-2,NA,TRBV7-9,TRBD2,TGTGCCAGCAGCTTAGCGGGACTAGCCCCTTCCACCGGGGAGCTGTTTTTT,CASSLAGLAPSTGELFF
TRBJ1-2,NA,TRBV6-5,NA,TGTGCCAGCAGTCGGCAGTGGCAGGACTATGGCTACACCTTC,CASSRQWQDYGYTF
TRBJ1-4,few,TRBV2,NA,TGTGCCAGCCGCAAACGACCTTTGGATGCAACTAATGAAAAACTGTTTTTT,CASRKRPLDATNEKLFF
TRBJ2-2,NA,TRBV4-2,NA,TGTGCCAGCAGCCAATTGCGCTCGGGGAGCACCGGGGAGCTGTTTTTT,CASSQLRSGSTGELFF
TRBJ2-7,NA,TRBV12-3/TRBV12-4,TRBD2,TGTGCCAGCAGCCCCGGGACTAGCGGGGAGCAGTACTTC,CASSPGTSGEQYF
TRBJ2-5,NA,TRBV18,TRBD1,TGTGCCAGCTCACAGGGACAGGGAGAGACCCAGTACTTC,CASSQGQGETQYF
TRBJ1-2,NA,TRBV7-2,TRBD1,TGTGCCAGCAGCTTTTTACCCCGACAGGGAGTTGACTACACCTTC,CASSFLPRQGVDYTF
TRBJ1-5,NA,TRBV7-9,NA,TGTGCCAGCAGCCCGGACACTTTACTCAATCAGCCCCAGCATTTT,CASSPDTLLNQPQHF
TRBJ2-7,few,TRBV2,NA,TGTGCCAGCAGAGAAACCGGGACTTCCTCCTACGAGCAGTACTTC,CASRETGTSSYEQYF
TRBJ1-1,NA,TRBV27,NA,TGTGCCAGCAGTTTGCCGGGGGGTACCACTGAAGCTTTCTTT,CASSLPGGTTEAFF
TRBJ2-1,NA,TRBV4-2,TRBD2,TGTGCCAGCAGCACACCTGGAAGAAAGCGGGGACCGCAGTTCTTC,CASSTPGRKRGPQFF
TRBJ2-1,NA,TRBV5-5,NA,TGTGCCAGCAGCTTGGGAGGGGGTAGTAATGAGCAGTTCTTC,CASSLGGGSNEQFF
TRBJ2-7,NA,TRBV27,NA,TGTGCCAGCGGGGGAGGGGGGCAGTACTTC,CASGGGGQYF
TRBJ2-2,NA,TRBV19,NA,TGTGCCAGTAGTATAGGTCCCGGCAGGGGAACGAACACCGGGGAGCTGTTTTTT,CASSIGPGRGTNTGELFF
TRBJ2-1,NA,TRBV19,TRBD2,TGTGCCAGTAGCACCCCCGGGAGCGGGGGCTACAATGAGCAGTTCTTC,CASSTPGSGGYNEQFF
TRBJ1-1,NA,TRBV10-1,NA,TGCGCCAGCAGTATCGGACGCAGAGACACTGAAGCTTTCTTT,CASSIGRRDTEAFF
TRBJ1-1,NA,TRBV15,NA,TGTGCCACCAGCAGAGATCAAGGGGCTGAAGCTTTCTTT,CATSRDQGAEAFF
TRBJ2-7,NA,TRBV6-2/TRBV6-3,NA,TGTGCCAGCAGCCAACCGGGCTACGAGCAGTACTTC,CASSQPGYEQYF
TRBJ1-2,NA,TRBV11-2,TRBD1,TGTGCCAGCAGCTTAAGGACAGGGGGCGCGATTGGCTACACCTTC,CASSLRTGGAIGYTF
TRBJ2-5,NA,TRBV5-1,NA,TGCGCCAGCAGCCCAGTGGGCCTCCGCCAAGAGACCCAGTACTTC,CASSPVGLRQETQYF
TRBJ1-6,NA,TRBV27,TRBD1,TGTGCCAGCTACTCCCCGGGGGGACAGGGTTCAACCCTCCACTTT,CASYSPGGQGSTLHF
TRBJ1-2,NA,TRBV7-9,NA,TGTGCCAGCAGCTTAACGGGGGCCGCTAACTATGGCTACACCTTC,CASSLTGAANYGYTF